This TCR beta chain was recorded in a study of blood T cells in healthy people across ages. Study-wide findings and caveats: Strongly correlated with naive T cell percentage was TCR beta diversity. Age showed a roughly linear inverse relationship with TCR beta diversity per million T cells.

Note on this clonotype: The target antigen is unknown.

A second PCR of about 7 to 12 cycles used a sample-barcoded 5' primer and a J-beta primer mix. TCRdb re-called the 5' RACE reads through MiXCR, storing one row per CDR3 protein. Of roughly 800,000 distinct CDR3 sequences listed, about three fifths are singletons. Germline assignment: CDR1 LGHNA and CDR2 YSLEER. CDR3 length equals 18 residues. Between the trimmed V and J ends, which lost 4 bases and 3 bases, there was a span of 24 bases. The chain carries TRBV4-3 and TRBJ1-1; D uncertain. The TCR comes from a young man in good health. The specimen was blood. CDR3 nucleotide sequence: TGCGCCAGCAGCCCTCTACTTCCCGGCGCGGAGGGTGACACTGAAGCTTTCTTT. As protein: CASSPLLPGAEGDTEAFF.